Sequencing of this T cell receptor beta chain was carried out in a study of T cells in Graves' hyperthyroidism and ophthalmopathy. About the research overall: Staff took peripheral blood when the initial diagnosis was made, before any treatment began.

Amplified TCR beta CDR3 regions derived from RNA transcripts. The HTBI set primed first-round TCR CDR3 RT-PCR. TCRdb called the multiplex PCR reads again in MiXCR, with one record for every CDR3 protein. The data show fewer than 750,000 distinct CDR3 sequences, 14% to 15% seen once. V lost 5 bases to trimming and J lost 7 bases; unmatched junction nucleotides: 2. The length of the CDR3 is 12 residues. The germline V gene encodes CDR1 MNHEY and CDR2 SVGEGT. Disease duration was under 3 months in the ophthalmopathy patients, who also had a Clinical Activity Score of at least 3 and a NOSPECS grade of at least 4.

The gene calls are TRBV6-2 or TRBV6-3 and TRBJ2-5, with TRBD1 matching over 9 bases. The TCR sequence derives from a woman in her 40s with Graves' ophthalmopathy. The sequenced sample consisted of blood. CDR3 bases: TGTGCCAGCAGTCCGGACAGGGGGACCCAGTACTTC. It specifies CASSPDRGTQYF.